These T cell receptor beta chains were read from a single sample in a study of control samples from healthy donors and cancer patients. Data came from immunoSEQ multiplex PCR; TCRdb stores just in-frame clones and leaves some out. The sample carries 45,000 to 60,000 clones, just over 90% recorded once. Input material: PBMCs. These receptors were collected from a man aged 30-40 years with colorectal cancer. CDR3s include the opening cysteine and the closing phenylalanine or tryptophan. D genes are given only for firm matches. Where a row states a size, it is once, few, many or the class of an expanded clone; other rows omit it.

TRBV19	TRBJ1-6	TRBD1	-	CASRWGTGTYNSPLHF	TGTGCCAGTAGATGGGGGACAGGGACGTATAATTCACCCCTCCACTTT
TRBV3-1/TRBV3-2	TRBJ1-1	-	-	CASSQSTAEAFF	TGTGCCAGCAGCCAATCGACAGCTGAAGCTTTCTTT
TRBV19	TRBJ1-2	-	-	CASSIGGVGPGTYGYTF	TGTGCCAGTAGTATAGGGGGCGTGGGACCGGGGACCTATGGCTACACCTTC
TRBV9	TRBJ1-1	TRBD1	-	CASTHVGGQGIGEAFF	TGTGCCAGTACCCATGTAGGGGGACAGGGGATAGGTGAAGCTTTCTTT
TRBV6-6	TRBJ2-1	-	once	CASSSQVNEQFF	TGTGCCAGCAGTTCCCAGGTTAATGAGCAGTTCTTC
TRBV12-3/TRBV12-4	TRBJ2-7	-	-	CASSLNRYEQYF	TGTGCCAGCAGTTTGAACCGCTACGAGCAGTACTTC
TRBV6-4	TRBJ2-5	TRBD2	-	CASSEDSGETQYF	TGTGCCAGCAGTGAAGATAGCGGGGAGACCCAGTACTTC
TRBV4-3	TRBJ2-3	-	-	CASSQEAATDTQYF	TGCGCCAGCAGCCAAGAGGCAGCCACAGATACGCAGTATTTT
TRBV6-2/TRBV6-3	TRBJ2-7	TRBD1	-	CASSQLTGAEQYF	TGTGCCAGCAGTCAACTTACAGGGGCCGAGCAGTACTTC
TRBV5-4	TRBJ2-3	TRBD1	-	CASSLDRGLDTQYF	TGTGCCAGCAGCTTAGACAGGGGGCTAGATACGCAGTATTTT
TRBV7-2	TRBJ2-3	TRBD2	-	CASSSGTMGFAQYF	TGTGCCAGCAGCTCTGGGACTATGGGGTTCGCGCAGTATTTT
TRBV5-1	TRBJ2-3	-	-	CASSLLGPDTQYF	TGCGCCAGCAGCTTGTTGGGACCAGATACGCAGTATTTT
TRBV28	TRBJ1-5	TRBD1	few	CASSFHPGPGTGRGRDQPQHF	TGTGCCAGCAGTTTTCACCCCGGGCCCGGGACAGGGAGGGGTAGAGATCAGCCCCAGCATTTT
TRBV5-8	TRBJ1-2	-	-	CASSYLGGDDGYTF	TGTGCCAGCAGCTACCTAGGGGGGGACGATGGCTACACCTTC
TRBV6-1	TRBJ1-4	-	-	CASSEIWSEKLFF	TGTGCCAGCAGTGAGATTTGGTCGGAAAAACTGTTTTTT
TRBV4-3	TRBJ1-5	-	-	CASSQETGRHQPQHF	TGCGCCAGCAGCCAAGAAACGGGGCGGCATCAGCCCCAGCATTTT
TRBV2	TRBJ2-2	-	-	CASSAQNTGELFF	TGTGCCAGCAGTGCCCAGAACACCGGGGAGCTGTTTTTT
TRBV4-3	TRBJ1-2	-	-	CASSQDPGLLYGYTF	TGCGCCAGCAGCCAAGATCCAGGGCTACTCTATGGCTACACCTTC
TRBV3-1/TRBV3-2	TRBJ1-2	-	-	CASSPKWRGVYGYTF	TGTGCCAGCAGCCCAAAGTGGAGGGGTGTATATGGCTACACCTTC
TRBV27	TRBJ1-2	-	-	CATLSTGTNYGYTF	TGTGCCACCCTCTCCACAGGTACCAACTATGGCTACACCTTC
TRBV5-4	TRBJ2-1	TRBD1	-	CASSLRQGSYNEQFF	TGTGCCAGCAGCTTGCGACAGGGCTCCTACAATGAGCAGTTCTTC
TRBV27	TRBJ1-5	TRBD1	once	CASSLQGGQQPQHF	TGTGCCAGCAGTTTACAGGGGGGTCAACAGCCCCAGCATTTT
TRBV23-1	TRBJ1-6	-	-	CASSQAGDSPLHF	TGCGCCAGCAGTCAAGCAGGGGACTCACCCCTCCACTTT
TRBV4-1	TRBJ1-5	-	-	CASSHGQAHQPQHF	TGCGCCAGCAGCCATGGACAAGCCCATCAGCCCCAGCATTTT